This TCR beta chain was captured in a study of T-cell memory formation after mild COVID-19. Across the whole study: TCR clusters were mostly donor specific.

Study-wide findings and caveats: CD4+ clones that contracted lay mainly in CM and EM; CD8+ ones lay in EMRA. There were some responding clones in pre-infection memory, which suggested that cross-reactive memory had joined.

This clonotype was observed at least ten times. The antigen is not known. TCRdb itself ran the 5' RACE reads through MiXCR, one entry per CDR3 protein. Of under 200,000 distinct CDR3 sequences listed, around 10% are singletons. This receptor was taken from a young man who had mild COVID-19 (a few samples of this study predate the infection). Cell type and time point are not known. The sequenced sample was PBMCs or a T cell subset sorted from them (not recorded which).

This CDR3 reads CASSLAQNTGELFF. CDR3 bases: TGCGCCAGCAGCTTGGCTCAGAACACCGGGGAGCTGTTTTTT. The V call is TRBV5-1, the J call TRBJ2-2, with D hard to call. This CDR3 contains 14 residues. CDR1 and CDR2 from the germline V gene are SGHRS and YFSETQ. V shed 0 bases and J shed 1 base, with 4 bases lying between them.